The 14 T cell receptor beta chains presented below share a single source sample, sequenced in a study of technical replicates of blood from a handful of donors. Only in-frame clones appear in the TCRdb table, and some are missing; sequencing was by immunoSEQ multiplex PCR. In the table there are 70,000 to 85,000 clones, roughly 92% of which are singletons. The sequenced sample was T cells isolated from PBMCs. These receptors were obtained from a human donor in good health.

CDR3 nucleotides: TGTGCCAGTAGTATCTACAGGGAGGCCAAAAACATTCAGTACTTC. The encoded protein is CASSIYREAKNIQYF. The chain joins TRBV19 to TRBJ2-4; D possibly corresponds to TRBD1 (6 bases). This CDR3 contains 15 residues. Trimming pared 3 bases from V and 1 base from J, leaving 10 bases between. The germline V gene encodes CDR1 LNHDA and CDR2 SQIVND (reference sequence).

This clone was picked up one time. The V call is TRBV28, the J call TRBJ2-1; 13 bases align to TRBD2. CDR3 length equals 17 residues. The germline V gene encodes CDR1 MDHEN and CDR2 SYDVKM. The trim removed 6 bases at V and 2 bases at J, leaving 7 bases unmatched. The CDR3 nucleotides are TGTGCCAGCAGCCCACTTGGACTAGCGGGGGCCTACAATGAGCAGTTCTTC. Protein: CASSPLGLAGAYNEQFF.

The chain is built from TRBV9 and TRBJ2-1; 7 bases are shared with TRBD2. The germline gives CDR1 SGDLS, CDR2 YYNGEE. CDR3 length equals 14 residues. The ends lost 2 bases at V and 7 bases at J; junction bases unmatched: 6. DNA for the CDR3: TGTGCCAGCAGCGTCGGGGGGATAGAGAATGAGCAGTTCTTC. Amino acids: CASSVGGIENEQFF.

The genes are TRBV2 and TRBJ1-2, with D possibly being TRBD1 (6 bases). Deletions cut 2 bases from V and 7 bases from J, with 17 bases between. Germline CDR1 reads SNHLY; CDR2 reads FYNNEI. This CDR3 has 15 residues. CDR3 DNA sequence: TGTGCCAGCAGTGAACGGACAGCTGGAGTTCTTGGCTACACCTTC. Amino acids: CASSERTAGVLGYTF.

The V call is TRBV4-1, the J call TRBJ2-1; D not resolved. From germline, CDR1 is MGHRA and CDR2 YSYEKL. This CDR3 is 13 amino acids long. V lost 4 bases to trimming and J lost 6 bases, with 10 bases between them. Written as DNA, the CDR3 is TGCGCCAGCAGCCCCATTAGAACCAATGAGCAGTTCTTC. Residues: CASSPIRTNEQFF.

The chain recombines TRBV6-5 with TRBJ1-5; 10 bases line up with TRBD1. V lost 5 bases to trimming and J lost 6 bases; unmatched junction nucleotides: 4. Germline V gene lookup returns CDR1 MNHEY and CDR2 SVGAGI. The CDR3 extends over 14 amino acids. CDR3: CASSRDRGGQPQHF. DNA of the CDR3: TGTGCCAGCAGTCGGGACAGGGGAGGTCAGCCCCAGCATTTT.

The rearrangement links TRBV19 to TRBJ2-3; TRBD2 agrees at 8 bases. Germline V lookup: CDR1 LNHDA, CDR2 SQIVND (reference sequence). The J segment lost 4 bases and the V segment lost 4 bases, leaving 10 bases of the junction unmatched. The CDR3 length is 16 residues. The CDR3 sequence is CASSTQGLVVPDTQYF. The CDR3 nucleotides read TGTGCCAGTAGTACGCAGGGACTAGTTGTGCCAGATACGCAGTATTTT.

The rearrangement joins TRBV19 to TRBJ1-1, with D perhaps TRBD1 (6 bases). The CDR3 has 12 residues. Trimming left V 6 bases short and J 8 bases short, with 13 bases between. Germline lookup yields CDR1 LNHDA and CDR2 SQIVND (reference sequence). CDR3 loop: CASSPGHHEAFF. The DNA for the CDR3 is TGTGCCAGTAGCCCGGGACACCACGAAGCTTTCTTT.

This clone was seen just once. The junction does not match germline at one end; this may be a read error. The chain combines TRBV28 with TRBJ1-5; TRBD1 agrees at 12 bases. Germline assignment: CDR1 MDHEN and CDR2 SYDVKM. The CDR3 spans 14 residues. This CDR3 reads CAARGQGASVGRDF. The CDR3 coding sequence is TGTGCCGCCCGGGGACAGGGGGCCTCGGTGGGACGGGATTTT.

The chain couples TRBV25-1 to TRBJ2-7; tentative D call: TRBD1 (6 bases). The CDR3 is 15 residues long. Looked up from germline, CDR1 is MGHDK and CDR2 is SYGVNS. Trimming removed 0 bases at V and 2 bases at J, with 11 bases between. Written as DNA, the CDR3 is TGTGCCAGCAGTGAATACAGGGGTCCGACCTACGAGCAGTACTTC. This sequence encodes CASSEYRGPTYEQYF.

The chain uses TRBV19 and TRBJ1-2; 9 bases align to TRBD1. The CDR3 has 13 residues. The germline V gene encodes CDR1 LNHDA and CDR2 SQIVND (reference sequence). The ends lost 10 bases at V and 7 bases at J; junction bases unmatched: 10. This CDR3 is CATTRQGVGGYTF. The CDR3 bases are TGTGCCACTACCCGACAGGGGGTAGGTGGCTACACCTTC. Full variable domain (missing parts from reference TRBV19 and TRBJ1-2): DGGITQSPKYLFRKEGQNVTLSCEQNLNHDAMYWYRQDPGQGLRLIYYSQIVNDFQKGDIAEGYSVSREKKESFPLTVTSAQKNPTAFYLCATTRQGVGGYTFGSGTRLTVV.

The V call is TRBV7-9, the J call TRBJ1-2; 7 nucleotides line up with TRBD1. Germline trimming cut 6 bases from V and 5 bases from J; bases unmatched to any gene: 6. The CDR3 consists of 13 residues. CDR1 is SEHNR, CDR2 FQNEAQ, per germline (reference sequence). The CDR3 region has the DNA TGTGCCAGCAGTCCGACAGGGACTTATGGCTACACCTTC. This codes for CASSPTGTYGYTF.

This clone has a single count. This chain links TRBV15 with TRBJ2-1; D remains unclear. Germline CDR1 is LNHNV and CDR2 is YYDKDF (reference sequence). CDR3 size: 17 residues. The V end was cut by 6 bases, the J end by 0 bases, with 18 bases between. The CDR3 here is CATRVVPKRSSYNEQFF. CDR3 bases: TGTGCCACCAGGGTTGTACCTAAAAGGAGCTCCTACAATGAGCAGTTCTTC.

This chain uses TRBV7-9 with TRBJ2-2; the match to TRBD1 covers 10 bases. Trimming took 3 bases from V and 3 from J; bases not matched to a gene: 7. Germline V CDR1 and CDR2: SEHNR, FQNEAQ (reference sequence). The CDR3 is 17 residues long. The CDR3 protein is CASSFPPGQGDTGELFF. CDR3 in DNA: TGTGCCAGCAGCTTCCCCCCAGGACAGGGGGACACCGGGGAGCTGTTTTTT.